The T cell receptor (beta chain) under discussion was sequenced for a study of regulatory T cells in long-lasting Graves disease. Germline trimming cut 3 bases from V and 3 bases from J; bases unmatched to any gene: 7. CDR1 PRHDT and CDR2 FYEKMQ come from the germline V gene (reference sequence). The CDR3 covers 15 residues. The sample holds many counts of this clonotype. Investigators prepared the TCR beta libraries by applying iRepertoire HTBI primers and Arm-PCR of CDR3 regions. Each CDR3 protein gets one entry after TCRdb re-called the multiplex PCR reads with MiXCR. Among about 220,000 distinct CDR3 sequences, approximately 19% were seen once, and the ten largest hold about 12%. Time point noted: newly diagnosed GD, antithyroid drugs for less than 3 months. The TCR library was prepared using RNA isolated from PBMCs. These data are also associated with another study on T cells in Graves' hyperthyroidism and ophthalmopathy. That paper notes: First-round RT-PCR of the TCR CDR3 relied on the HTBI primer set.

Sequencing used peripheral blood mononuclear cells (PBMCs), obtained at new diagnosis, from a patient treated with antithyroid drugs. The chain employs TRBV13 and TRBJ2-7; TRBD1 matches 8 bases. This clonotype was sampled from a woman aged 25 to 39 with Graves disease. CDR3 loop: CASSLTGELNYEQYF. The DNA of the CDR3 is TGTGCCAGCAGCTTGACAGGGGAGCTTAACTACGAGCAGTACTTC.